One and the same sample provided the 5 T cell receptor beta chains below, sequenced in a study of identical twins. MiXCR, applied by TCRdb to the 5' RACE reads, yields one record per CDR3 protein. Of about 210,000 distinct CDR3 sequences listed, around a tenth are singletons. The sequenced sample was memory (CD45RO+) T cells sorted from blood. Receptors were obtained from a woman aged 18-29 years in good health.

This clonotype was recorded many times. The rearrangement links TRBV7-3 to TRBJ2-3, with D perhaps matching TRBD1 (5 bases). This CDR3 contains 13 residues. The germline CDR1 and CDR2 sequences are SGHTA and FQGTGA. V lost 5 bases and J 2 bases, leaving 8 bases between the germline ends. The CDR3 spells CASSPGFTDTQYF. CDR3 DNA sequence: TGTGCCAGCAGCCCAGGGTTCACAGATACGCAGTATTTT.

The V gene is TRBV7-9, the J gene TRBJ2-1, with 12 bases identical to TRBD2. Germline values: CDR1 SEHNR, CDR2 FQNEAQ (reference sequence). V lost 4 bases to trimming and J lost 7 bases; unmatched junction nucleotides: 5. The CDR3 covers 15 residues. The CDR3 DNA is TGTGCCAGCAGCTCCTCGACTAGCGGGAGTAATGAGCAGTTCTTC. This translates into CASSSSTSGSNEQFF.

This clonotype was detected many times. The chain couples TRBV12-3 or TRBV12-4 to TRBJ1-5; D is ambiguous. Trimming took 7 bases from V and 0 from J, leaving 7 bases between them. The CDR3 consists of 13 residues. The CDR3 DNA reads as TGTGCCAGCACCTCATCTAGCAATCAGCCCCAGCATTTT. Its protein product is CASTSSSNQPQHF.

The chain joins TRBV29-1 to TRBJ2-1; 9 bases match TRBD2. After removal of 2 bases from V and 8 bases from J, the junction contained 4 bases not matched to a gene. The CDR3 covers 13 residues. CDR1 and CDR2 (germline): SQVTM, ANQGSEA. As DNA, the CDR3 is TGCAGCGTTGAACTAGCGGGGATTCATGAGCAGTTCTTC. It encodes CSVELAGIHEQFF.

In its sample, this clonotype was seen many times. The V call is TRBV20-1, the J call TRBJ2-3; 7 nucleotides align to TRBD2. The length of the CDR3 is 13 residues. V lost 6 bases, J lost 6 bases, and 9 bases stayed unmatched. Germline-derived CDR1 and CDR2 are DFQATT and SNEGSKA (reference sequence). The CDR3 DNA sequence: TGCAGTGCAGGACTATGGGAGGGGGATACGCAGTATTTT. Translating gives CSAGLWEGDTQYF.